These 19 T cell receptor beta chains were all obtained from the same sample, sequenced in a study of blood T cell repertoires in COVID-19. The assay was immunoSEQ multiplex PCR, and TCRdb's table has in-frame clones only and misses some. This sample has more than 85,000 clones, with roughly 89% found just once. The sequenced material came from peripheral blood. These receptors all stem from a human donor with COVID-19, enrolled during active disease. The donor label of this sample is uncertain.

This clone showed up just a few times. The J gene is TRBJ2-7, the V gene TRBV10-1, with 12 bases matching TRBD1. Germline V lookup: CDR1 WNHNN, CDR2 SYGVQD (reference sequence). J gave up 5 bases and V 4 bases, and 3 bases lay outside the gene matches. CDR3 length: 14 amino acids. The CDR3 region has the DNA TGCGCCAGCAGTGGAGGGACAGGGGGCCACGAGCAGTACTTC. This encodes CASSGGTGGHEQYF.

The genes are TRBV3-1 (or the pseudogene TRBV3-2) and TRBJ2-3; D may be TRBD2 (6 bases). Germline CDR1 reads LGHDT; CDR2 reads YNNKEL (reference sequence). V lost 1 base and J lost 5, with 10 bases in between. The CDR3 spans 14 residues. CDR3 protein: CASSQVEGRDTQYF. The DNA for the CDR3 is TGTGCCAGCAGCCAAGTGGAGGGGAGAGATACGCAGTATTTT.

CDR3 nucleotides: TGTGCCAGCAGCTCTGGACAGGGGAGGACTGAAGCTTTCTTT. It encodes CASSSGQGRTEAFF. The chain is built from TRBV11-1 and TRBJ1-1, with 9 bases identical to TRBD1. The V gene's germline CDR1 is SGHAT and CDR2 FQDESV (reference sequence). This CDR3 has 14 amino acids. Trimming took 4 bases from V and 5 from J; bases not matched to a gene: 5.

This chain uses TRBV28 with TRBJ2-2; TRBD1 matches at 9 bases. V lost 5 bases, J lost 5 bases, and 3 bases stayed unmatched. The germline V gene has CDR1 MDHEN and CDR2 SYDVKM. This CDR3 is 14 amino acids long. The CDR3 sequence is CASSTQGATGELFF. The CDR3 region has the DNA TGTGCCAGCAGTACACAGGGGGCAACCGGGGAGCTGTTTTTT.

This chain joins TRBV10-1 and TRBJ1-6, with D perhaps TRBD1 (5 bases). CDR1 is WNHNN and CDR2 is SYGVQD in the germline V gene (reference sequence). This CDR3 comprises 13 residues. The V end was cut by 4 bases, the J end by 6 bases, with 7 bases between. CDR3 region: CASSGQRNSPLHF. DNA for the CDR3: TGCGCCAGCAGTGGACAGCGTAATTCACCCCTCCACTTT.

CDR3: CASSDPGLAGGPDTGELFF. Written as DNA, the CDR3 is TGTGCCAGCAGTGACCCGGGACTAGCGGGAGGGCCGGACACCGGGGAGCTGTTTTTT. The chain links TRBV27 to TRBJ2-2, with 16 bases aligning to TRBD2. This CDR3 has 19 amino acids. The trim removed 5 bases at V and 3 bases at J, leaving 9 bases unmatched. Germline V CDR1 and CDR2: MNHEY, SMNVEV (reference sequence).

This chain joins TRBV11-3 and TRBJ1-1; D unresolved. Trimming shortened V by 1 base and J by 4 bases, and 10 bases separated the two germline ends. The germline CDR1 and CDR2 sequences are SGHNT and YENEEA. The length of the CDR3 is 14 residues. The CDR3 loop reads CASSLVSASTEAFF. The CDR3 DNA sequence: TGTGCCAGCAGCTTAGTATCCGCTAGCACTGAAGCTTTCTTT. The entire variable domain, with the rest obtained from reference TRBV11-3 and TRBJ1-1, is as follows: EAGVVQSPRYKIIEKKQPVAFWCNPISGHNTLYWYLQNLGQGPELLIRYENEEAVDDSQLPKDRFSAERLKGVDSTLKIQPAELGDSAVYLCASSLVSASTEAFFGQGTRLTVV.

This chain connects TRBV11-2 to TRBJ2-1; 7 nucleotides line up with TRBD2. The CDR3 length is 16 residues. The germline CDR1 and CDR2 sequences are SGHAT and FQNNGV. V gave up 1 base and J gave up 2 bases; unmatched junction bases: 5. CDR3 in DNA: TGTGCCAGCAGCTTAGTGCGGGGACTACCCTACAATGAGCAGTTCTTC. Translated: CASSLVRGLPYNEQFF.

The chain has TRBV11-3 and TRBJ2-7, with 8 bases aligning to TRBD1. There are 14 residues in the CDR3. Germline V gives CDR1 SGHNT, CDR2 YENEEA. V was pared by 5 bases and J by 3 bases, with 6 bases of the junction left unmatched. The CDR3 region is CASSPGQGSYEQYF. The CDR3 DNA reads TGTGCCAGCAGCCCTGGACAGGGTAGCTACGAGCAGTACTTC.

In DNA, the CDR3 is TGTGCCAGCAGCCGCGACAGGGGCAATGAGCAGTTCTTC. Translating gives CASSRDRGNEQFF. The chain couples TRBV7-3 to TRBJ2-1, with 8 bases that match TRBD1. The CDR3 runs to 13 residues. Germline CDR1 and CDR2: SGHTA and FQGTGA. With V trimmed by 5 bases and J by 6 bases, 3 bases remained unmatched.

This sequence joins TRBV5-1 and TRBJ1-4; 10 bases are a match to TRBD1. The V segment lost 4 bases and the J segment 7 bases; nucleotides outside the gene matches: 4. The germline gives CDR1 SGHRS, CDR2 YFSETQ. This CDR3 contains 14 residues. CDR3 region: CASSPGQGGEKLFF. Here the CDR3 DNA reads TGCGCCAGCAGCCCTGGACAGGGGGGTGAAAAACTGTTTTTT.

V usage is TRBV19 and J usage is TRBJ1-2; 11 bases are shared with TRBD1. V was clipped by 6 bases and J by 7 bases; unmatched bases: 10. CDR3 length: 15 residues. Germline assignment: CDR1 LNHDA and CDR2 SQIVND (reference sequence). The CDR3 DNA sequence: TGTGCCAGTAGCAACTCCGGGACAGGGGGGACTGGCTACACCTTC. Protein: CASSNSGTGGTGYTF.

The chain joins TRBV7-2 to TRBJ1-2; D is perhaps TRBD1 (5 bases). Per germline, CDR1 SGHTA and CDR2 FQGNSA. The CDR3 has 14 amino acids. Trimming shortened V by 6 bases and J by 8 bases, and 19 bases separated the two germline ends. The CDR3 DNA is TGTGCCAGCAGACCCGGGACGGGGGTAGGCGGCTACACCTTC. It specifies CASRPGTGVGGYTF.

V gene TRBV28 combines with J gene TRBJ1-2; TRBD1 might be the D (5 bases). V gave up 5 bases and J gave up 11 bases, with 21 bases separating them. This CDR3 contains 14 residues. Per the germline V gene, CDR1 is MDHEN and CDR2 is SYDVKM. The CDR3 nucleotides are TGTGCCAGCAGTCCACCAAGTCGGAGGGGTTGGTACACCTTC. It yields the protein CASSPPSRRGWYTF.

This chain links TRBV3-1 (or the pseudogene TRBV3-2) with TRBJ1-2; 11 nucleotides align to TRBD1. V dropped 0 bases and J dropped 5; count of bases not matched to a gene: 11. The CDR3 covers 18 residues. Germline-derived CDR1 and CDR2 are LGHDT and YNNKEL (reference sequence). The DNA of the CDR3 is TGTGCCAGCAGCCAAGACGGGGGTTTTGGGACAGGGGGTTATGGCTACACCTTC. Its translation is CASSQDGGFGTGGYGYTF.

The V call is TRBV30, the J call TRBJ2-1; D unresolved. Germline loops: CDR1 GTSNPN, CDR2 SVGIG (reference sequence). The germline V and J ends were trimmed by 0 bases and 2 bases, with 17 bases remaining between them. The CDR3 runs to 17 residues. CDR3 sequence: CAWSVRSGQLTYNEQFF. DNA for the CDR3: TGTGCCTGGAGTGTACGAAGTGGGCAGCTTACCTACAATGAGCAGTTCTTC.

The V call is TRBV3-1 (or the pseudogene TRBV3-2), the J call TRBJ1-4; D may be TRBD1 (5 bases). Trimming removed 4 bases at V and 8 bases at J, with 17 bases between. Germline-derived CDR1 and CDR2 are LGHDT and YNNKEL (reference sequence). The CDR3 runs 15 residues. CDR3 sequence: CASSPTGRGGEKLFF. The CDR3 region has the DNA TGTGCCAGCAGCCCCACGGGACGAGGAGGGGAAAAACTGTTTTTT.

This clone has only a few counts. J is TRBJ2-3 and V is TRBV14, with TRBD1 identical over 8 bases. The CDR3 contains 13 residues. V lost 3 bases, J lost 9 bases, and 5 bases stayed unmatched. Per germline, CDR1 SGHDN and CDR2 FVKESK. CDR3 amino acids: CASSQGDRRTQYF. CDR3 bases: TGTGCCAGCAGCCAGGGGGACAGGAGAACGCAGTATTTT.

The chain couples TRBV5-1 to TRBJ2-3, with D possibly matching TRBD1 (6 bases). The germline V and J ends were trimmed by 3 bases and 6 bases, with 20 bases remaining between them. CDR1 and CDR2 from the germline V gene are SGHRS and YFSETQ. The CDR3 runs 16 residues. CDR3 bases: TGCGCCAGCAGCTACACCCGCCAGGGGCAGAAGGATACGCAGTATTTT. Its translation is CASSYTRQGQKDTQYF. Combining the CDR3 with reference TRBV5-1 and TRBJ2-3 gives the whole variable domain KAGVTQTPRYLIKTRGQQVTLSCSPISGHRSVSWYQQTPGQGLQFLFEYFSETQRNKGNFPGRFSGRQFSNSRSEMNVSTLELGDSALYLCASSYTRQGQKDTQYFGPGTRLTVL.